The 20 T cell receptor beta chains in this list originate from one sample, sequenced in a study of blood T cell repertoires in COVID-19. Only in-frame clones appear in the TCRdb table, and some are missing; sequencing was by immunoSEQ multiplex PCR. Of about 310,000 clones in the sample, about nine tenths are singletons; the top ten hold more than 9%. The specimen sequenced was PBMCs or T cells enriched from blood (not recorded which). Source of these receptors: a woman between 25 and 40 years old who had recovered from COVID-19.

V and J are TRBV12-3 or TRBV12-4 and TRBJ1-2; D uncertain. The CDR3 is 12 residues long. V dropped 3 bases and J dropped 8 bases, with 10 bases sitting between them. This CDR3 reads CASSLAYWGYTF. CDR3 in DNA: TGTGCCAGCAGTTTGGCTTATTGGGGCTACACCTTC.

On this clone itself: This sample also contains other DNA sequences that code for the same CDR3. The CDR3 sequence is CASSQLAGSYEQYF. CDR3 bases: TGTGCCAGCAGCCAACTAGCGGGATCCTACGAGCAGTACTTC. This chain connects TRBV3-1 (or the pseudogene TRBV3-2) to TRBJ2-7; TRBD2 matches 9 bases. V was pared by 2 bases and J by 1 base, with 0 bases of the junction left unmatched. The germline V gene has CDR1 LGHDT and CDR2 YNNKEL (reference sequence). The CDR3 runs 14 residues.

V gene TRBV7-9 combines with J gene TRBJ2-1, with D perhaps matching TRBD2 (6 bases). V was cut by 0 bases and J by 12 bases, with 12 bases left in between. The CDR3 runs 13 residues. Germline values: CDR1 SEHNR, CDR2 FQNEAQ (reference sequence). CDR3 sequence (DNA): TGTGCCAGCAGCTTAGCGTTCGGGAGCGGGCAGTTCTTC. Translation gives CASSLAFGSGQFF.

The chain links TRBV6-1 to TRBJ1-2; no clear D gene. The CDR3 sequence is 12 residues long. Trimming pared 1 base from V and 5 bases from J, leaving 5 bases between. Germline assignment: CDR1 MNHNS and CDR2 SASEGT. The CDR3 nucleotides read TGTGCCAGCAGTGAAGGCCGGTATGGCTACACCTTC. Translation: CASSEGRYGYTF.

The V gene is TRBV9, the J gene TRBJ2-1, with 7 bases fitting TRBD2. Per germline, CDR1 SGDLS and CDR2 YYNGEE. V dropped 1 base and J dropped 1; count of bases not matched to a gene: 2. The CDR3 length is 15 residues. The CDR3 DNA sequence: TGTGCCAGCAGCGTAACTAGCGAATCCTACAATGAGCAGTTCTTC. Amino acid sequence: CASSVTSESYNEQFF.

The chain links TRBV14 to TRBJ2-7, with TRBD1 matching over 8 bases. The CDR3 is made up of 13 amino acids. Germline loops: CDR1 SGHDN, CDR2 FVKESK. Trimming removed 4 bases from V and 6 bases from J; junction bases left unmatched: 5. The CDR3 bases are TGTGCCAGCAGCCTTAGGACAGGGTCCGAGCAGTACTTC. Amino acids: CASSLRTGSEQYF.

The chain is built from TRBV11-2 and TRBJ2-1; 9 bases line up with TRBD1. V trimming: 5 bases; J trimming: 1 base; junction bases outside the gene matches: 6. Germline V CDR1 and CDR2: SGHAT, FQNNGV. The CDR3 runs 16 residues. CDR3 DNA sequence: TGTGCCAGCAGCGATATGGACAGGGGATCCTACAATGAGCAGTTCTTC. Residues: CASSDMDRGSYNEQFF.

The CDR3 DNA sequence: TGCGCCAGCAGCCTAGGTGACAGGGGAACTAACTATGGCTACACCTTC. Residues: CASSLGDRGTNYGYTF. The rearrangement uses TRBV4-1 and TRBJ1-2, with 8 nucleotides matching TRBD1. CDR1 and CDR2 from the germline V gene are MGHRA and YSYEKL. Losses at the gene ends were 4 bases for V and 0 bases for J; bases not matched to a gene: 7. The CDR3 is 16 residues long.

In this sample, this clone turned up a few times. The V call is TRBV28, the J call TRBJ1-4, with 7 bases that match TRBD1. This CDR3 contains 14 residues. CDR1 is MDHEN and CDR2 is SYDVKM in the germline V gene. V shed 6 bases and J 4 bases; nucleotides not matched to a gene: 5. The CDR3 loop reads CASSNRGNNEKLFF. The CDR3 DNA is TGTGCCAGCAGCAACAGGGGAAATAATGAAAAACTGTTTTTT.

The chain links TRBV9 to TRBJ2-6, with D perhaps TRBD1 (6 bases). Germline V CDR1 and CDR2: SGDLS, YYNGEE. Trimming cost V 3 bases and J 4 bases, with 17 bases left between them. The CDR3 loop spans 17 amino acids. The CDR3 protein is CASSARTGFEGANVLTF. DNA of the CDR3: TGTGCCAGCAGCGCCCGAACAGGGTTCGAGGGGGCCAACGTCCTGACTTTC.

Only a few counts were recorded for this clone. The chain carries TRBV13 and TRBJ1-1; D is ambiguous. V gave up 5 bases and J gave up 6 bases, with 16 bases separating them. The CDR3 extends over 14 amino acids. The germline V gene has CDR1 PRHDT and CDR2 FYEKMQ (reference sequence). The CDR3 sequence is CASSTMPGESEAFF. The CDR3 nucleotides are TGTGCCAGCAGCACCATGCCTGGGGAGTCTGAAGCTTTCTTT.

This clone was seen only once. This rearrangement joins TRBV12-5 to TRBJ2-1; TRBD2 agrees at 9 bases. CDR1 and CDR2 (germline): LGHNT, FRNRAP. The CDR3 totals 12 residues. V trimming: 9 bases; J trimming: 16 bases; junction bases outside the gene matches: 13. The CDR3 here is CASETDSGSYFF. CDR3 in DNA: TGTGCTAGCGAAACCGATAGCGGGAGCTATTTCTTC.

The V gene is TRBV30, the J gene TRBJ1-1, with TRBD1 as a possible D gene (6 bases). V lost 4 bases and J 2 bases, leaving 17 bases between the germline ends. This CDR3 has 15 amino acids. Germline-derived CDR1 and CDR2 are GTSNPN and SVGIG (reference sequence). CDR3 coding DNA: TGTGCCTGGACCCGGACAGCGAACCTAAACACTGAAGCTTTCTTT. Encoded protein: CAWTRTANLNTEAFF.

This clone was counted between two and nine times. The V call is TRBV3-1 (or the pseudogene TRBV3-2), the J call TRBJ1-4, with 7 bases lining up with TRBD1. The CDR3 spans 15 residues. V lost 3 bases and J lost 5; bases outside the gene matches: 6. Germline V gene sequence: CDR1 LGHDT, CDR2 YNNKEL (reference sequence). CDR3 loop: CASSHRGGPNEKLFF. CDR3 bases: TGTGCCAGCAGCCACCGAGGGGGCCCAAATGAAAAACTGTTTTTT.

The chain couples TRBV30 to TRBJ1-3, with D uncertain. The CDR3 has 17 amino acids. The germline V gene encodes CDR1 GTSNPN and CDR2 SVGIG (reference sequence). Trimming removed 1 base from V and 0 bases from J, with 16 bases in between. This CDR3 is CAWSANIGGVSGNTIYF. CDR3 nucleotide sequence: TGTGCCTGGAGTGCCAATATCGGCGGAGTCTCTGGAAACACCATATATTTT. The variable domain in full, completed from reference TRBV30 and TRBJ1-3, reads SQTIHQWPATLVQPVGSPLSLECTVEGTSNPNLYWYRQAAGRGLQLLFYSVGIGQISSEVPQNLSASRPQDRQFILSSKKLLLSDSGFYLCAWSANIGGVSGNTIYFGEGSWLTVV.

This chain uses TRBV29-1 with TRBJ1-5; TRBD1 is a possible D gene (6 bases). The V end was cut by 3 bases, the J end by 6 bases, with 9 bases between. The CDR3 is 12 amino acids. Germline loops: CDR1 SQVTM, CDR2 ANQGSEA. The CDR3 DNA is TGCAGCGTTGAGACAGGCGGTCAGCCCCAGCATTTT. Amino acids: CSVETGGQPQHF.

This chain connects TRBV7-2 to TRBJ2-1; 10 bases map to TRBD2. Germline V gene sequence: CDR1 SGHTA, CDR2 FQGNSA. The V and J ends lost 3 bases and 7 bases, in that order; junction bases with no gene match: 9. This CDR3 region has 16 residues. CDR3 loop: CASSFSASGRRNEQFF. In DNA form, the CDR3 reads TGTGCCAGCAGCTTCTCAGCTAGCGGGAGAAGGAATGAGCAGTTCTTC.

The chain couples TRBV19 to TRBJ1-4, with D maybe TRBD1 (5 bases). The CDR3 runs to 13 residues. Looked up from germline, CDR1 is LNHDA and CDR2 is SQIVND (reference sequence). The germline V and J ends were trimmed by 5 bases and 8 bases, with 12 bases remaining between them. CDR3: CASSPQGREKLFF. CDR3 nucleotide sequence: TGTGCCAGTAGTCCCCAGGGTAGAGAAAAACTGTTTTTT.

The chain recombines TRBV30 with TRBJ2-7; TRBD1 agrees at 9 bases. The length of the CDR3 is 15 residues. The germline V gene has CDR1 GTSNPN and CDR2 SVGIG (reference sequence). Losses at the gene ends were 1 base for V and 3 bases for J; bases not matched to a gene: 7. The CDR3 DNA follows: TGTGCCTGGAGTGCGCCGGGACAGGGCTTCTACGAGCAGTACTTC. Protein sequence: CAWSAPGQGFYEQYF. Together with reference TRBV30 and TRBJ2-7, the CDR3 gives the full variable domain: SQTIHQWPATLVQPVGSPLSLECTVEGTSNPNLYWYRQAAGRGLQLLFYSVGIGQISSEVPQNLSASRPQDRQFILSSKKLLLSDSGFYLCAWSAPGQGFYEQYFGPGTRLTVT.

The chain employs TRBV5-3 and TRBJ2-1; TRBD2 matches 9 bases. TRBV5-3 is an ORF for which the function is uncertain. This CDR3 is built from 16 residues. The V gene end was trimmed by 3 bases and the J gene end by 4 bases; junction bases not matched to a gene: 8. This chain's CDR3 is CARSCWRLADYNEQFF. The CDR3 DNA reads TGTGCCAGAAGCTGTTGGCGACTAGCGGATTACAATGAGCAGTTCTTC.